These 5 T cell receptor beta chains were sequenced from one sample in a study of T cell responses to AZD1222 COVID-19 vaccine. Produced via immunoSEQ multiplex PCR; TCRdb's table is partial and in-frame only. The sample includes around 140,000 clones, 75% to 90% of them seen just once. The source was peripheral blood, collected on day 0 of AZD1222 vaccination. The origin of the receptors is an adult in good health.

J is TRBJ1-2 and V is TRBV19, with TRBD1 matching 7 bases. Trimming cost V 1 base and J 4 bases; bases outside gene matches: 3. Per germline, CDR1 LNHDA and CDR2 SQIVND (reference sequence). CDR3 size: 14 residues. CDR3 in DNA: TGTGCCAGTAGTATAGTCGCAGGGGGCTATGGCTACACCTTC. Protein product: CASSIVAGGYGYTF.

The V gene is TRBV3-1 (or the pseudogene TRBV3-2), the J gene TRBJ2-7, with a tentative D call TRBD1 (5 bases). Germline CDR1 and CDR2: LGHDT and YNNKEL (reference sequence). V dropped 4 bases and J dropped 0 bases, with 7 bases sitting between them. The CDR3 is 13 amino acids. CDR3 region: CASSRTSSYEQYF. Written as DNA, the CDR3 is TGTGCCAGCAGCCGGACATCCTCCTACGAGCAGTACTTC.

The rearrangement links TRBV21-1 to TRBJ1-4; the D call in the table, TRBD1, was not verified against the DNA. TRBV21-1 has pseudogene status. This CDR3 is 17 amino acids long. CDR3 region: CASSRADRDLPNEKLFF. The DNA for the CDR3 is TGTGCCAGCAGCAGGGCGGACAGGGACTTGCCTAATGAAAAACTGTTTTTT.

This clone was picked up one time. The chain uses TRBV7-9 and TRBJ1-5; D call uncertain. CDR3 length: 15 residues. The germline V gene encodes CDR1 SEHNR and CDR2 FQNEAQ (reference sequence). Trimming left V 4 bases short and J 1 base short, with 11 bases between. This chain's CDR3 is CASSSPRESNQPQHF. CDR3 bases: TGTGCCAGCAGCTCCCCGCGGGAGAGCAATCAGCCCCAGCATTTT.

The chain combines TRBV5-5 with TRBJ1-2, with a tentative D call TRBD1 (6 bases). This CDR3 region has 17 residues. Germline V gives CDR1 SGHKS, CDR2 YYEKEE (reference sequence). With 0 bases removed from V and 3 bases from J, the gap between germline ends came to 18 bases. In DNA, the CDR3 is TGTGCCAGCAGCTTGGATGGGGGCGCGGAGAACCACTATGGCTACACCTTC. This sequence encodes CASSLDGGAENHYGYTF.